The entry below gives a single T cell receptor (beta chain) sequence along with its context. What it recognizes is unknown. The entry originates in a study of T cell responses to AZD1222 COVID-19 vaccine. General study findings and limits: Spike-specific TCR breadth and depth both grew after two AZD1222 doses. Researchers report vaccine-associated CD4 TCRs spanning spike, with dominance at 160-218 and 743-854. Nearly half of spike-specific TCRs reportedly target variant regions that are unmutated in the B.1.351 and B.1.1.7 variants.

Germline assignment: CDR1 MDHEN and CDR2 SYDVKM. Trimming at V came to 5 bases and at J to 7 bases, leaving 7 bases not matched to a gene. The CDR3 runs to 15 residues. The method was immunoSEQ multiplex PCR; TCRdb's version includes in-frame clones alone and lacks a portion of them. The profile covers more than 90,000 clones, with around 82% appearing a single time and approximately 10% taken by the ten largest. The source of this sequence is an adult in good health. Sequenced here: peripheral blood, sampled on day 0 of AZD1222 vaccination. This chain joins TRBV28 and TRBJ2-1; 11 nucleotides line up with TRBD1. CDR3 nucleotide sequence: TGTGCCAGCAGTCCCGTGGACAGGGGGCGAAATGAGCAGTTCTTC. Amino acid sequence: CASSPVDRGRNEQFF.